These 18 T cell receptor beta chains originate from one sample sequenced in a study of shared clonotypes between healthy human individuals. Assay: immunoSEQ multiplex PCR; the TCRdb copy retains only in-frame clones and omits some. The repertoire holds 2 million to 3 million clones, with approximately 93% as singletons. Specimen: naive CD4+ T cells from PBMCs. Stated subset: CD45RA+ positively selected. The receptor source for this set is a man aged 18 to 29 in good health. Some clones in this sample may be carry-over from other donors' samples.

For this clone: This specimen includes other DNA sequences encoding the same CDR3. V gene TRBV5-1 combines with J gene TRBJ2-7; 10 nucleotides align to TRBD2. With V trimmed by 0 bases and J by 1 base, 1 base remained unmatched. This CDR3 has 15 residues. CDR1 is SGHRS and CDR2 is YFSETQ in the germline V gene. The chain's CDR3 is CASSLVLAGSYEQYF. CDR3 DNA sequence: TGCGCCAGCAGCTTGGTACTAGCGGGATCCTACGAGCAGTACTTC.

The chain couples TRBV7-3 to TRBJ2-1; 14 nucleotides agree with TRBD2. Trimming removed 5 bases from V and 10 bases from J; junction bases left unmatched: 7. CDR1 is SGHTA and CDR2 is FQGTGA in the germline V gene. The CDR3 spans 15 residues. CDR3 nucleotides: TGTGCCAGCAGCATCGGGACTAGCGGGAGTAGAGAGCAGTTCTTC. Translation: CASSIGTSGSREQFF.

This chain links TRBV27 with TRBJ2-2; D tentatively fits TRBD1 or TRBD2 (7 bases each). The ends were cut back, 5 bases at V and 4 bases at J, with 17 bases in the middle. The CDR3 runs 16 residues. The germline V gene encodes CDR1 MNHEY and CDR2 SMNVEV (reference sequence). The CDR3 nucleotides read TGTGCCAGCAGTGGGGGGGGGACAGTGGTCACCGGGGAGCTGTTTTTT. As protein: CASSGGGTVVTGELFF.

The V and J genes are TRBV5-3 and TRBJ2-7, with 11 positions matching TRBD2. TRBV5-3 is annotated as an ORF whose role is uncertain. The CDR3 consists of 19 residues. V gave up 2 bases and J gave up 5 bases; unmatched junction bases: 18. CDR3 loop: CARSLPEGLAEQNGDEQYF. CDR3 sequence (DNA): TGTGCCAGAAGCTTACCTGAGGGACTAGCGGAACAAAACGGGGACGAGCAGTACTTC.

About this clone itself: The same CDR3 arises from other DNA sequences in this sample as well. The J gene is TRBJ2-3, the V gene TRBV4-1; 10 positions match TRBD2. Trimming cost V 0 bases and J 4 bases; bases outside gene matches: 4. The CDR3 spans 16 residues. The V gene's germline CDR1 is MGHRA and CDR2 YSYEKL. The CDR3 here is CASSQEEAGGSDTQYF. The CDR3 DNA sequence: TGCGCCAGCAGCCAAGAGGAAGCGGGAGGGTCAGATACGCAGTATTTT.

The chain links TRBV10-3 to TRBJ2-2; 7 bases line up with TRBD1. This CDR3 has 12 amino acids. Germline-derived CDR1 and CDR2 are ENHRY and SYGVKD. V was pared by 6 bases and J by 15 bases, with 10 bases of the junction left unmatched. Written as DNA, the CDR3 is TGTGCCATCAGCGCCGACAGGGATGGCATGTTTTTT. It encodes CAISADRDGMFF.

The chain joins TRBV30 to TRBJ2-1; D is ambiguous. The V gene's germline CDR1 is GTSNPN and CDR2 SVGIG (reference sequence). The CDR3 is 17 residues long. V dropped 2 bases and J dropped 1 base, with 18 bases sitting between them. CDR3 sequence: CAWSTLLWAASYNEQFF. The CDR3 bases are TGTGCCTGGAGTACCCTACTATGGGCGGCGTCCTACAATGAGCAGTTCTTC.

As concerns this clone: This sample also contains other DNA sequences that code for the same CDR3. This chain uses TRBV5-4 with TRBJ2-2; D is possibly TRBD1 or TRBD2 (5 bases each). This CDR3 has 15 amino acids. Germline assignment: CDR1 SGHNT and CDR2 YYREEE (reference sequence). The ends were cut back, 4 bases at V and 2 bases at J, with 12 bases in the middle. The DNA of the CDR3 is TGTGCCAGCAGCCTCCGGGACGGCAACACCGGGGAGCTGTTTTTT. It encodes CASSLRDGNTGELFF.

CDR3 sequence (DNA): TGTGCCATTACCCTCCCAGGGGGGACCATATATTTT. Translating it yields CAITLPGGTIYF. The rearrangement links TRBV11-2 to TRBJ1-3; 7 nucleotides align to TRBD1. V lost 10 bases and J lost 10; bases outside the gene matches: 10. This CDR3 is 12 amino acids long. Germline V gene sequence: CDR1 SGHAT, CDR2 FQNNGV.

The V gene is TRBV10-1, the J gene TRBJ2-1; a weak D match, TRBD2 (6 bases). Between the trimmed V and J ends, which lost 4 bases and 1 base, there was a span of 11 bases. The CDR3 is made up of 15 amino acids. Germline CDR1 reads WNHNN; CDR2 reads SYGVQD (reference sequence). DNA for the CDR3: TGCGCCAGCAGTGTAAGTCGGGAGTCCTACAATGAGCAGTTCTTC. As protein: CASSVSRESYNEQFF.

The rearrangement uses TRBV20-1 and TRBJ1-1; 8 bases are a match to TRBD1. CDR1 DFQATT and CDR2 SNEGSKA come from the germline V gene (reference sequence). The V gene end was trimmed by 6 bases and the J gene end by 10 bases; junction bases not matched to a gene: 7. This CDR3 has 11 amino acids. CDR3 loop: CSAQTGVGAFF. DNA of the CDR3: TGCAGTGCCCAGACAGGGGTTGGAGCTTTCTTT.

The chain recombines TRBV5-5 with TRBJ2-7, with 9 positions matching TRBD1. This CDR3 is built from 14 residues. Germline CDR1 and CDR2: SGHKS and YYEKEE (reference sequence). J lost 6 bases, V lost 3 bases, and 7 bases had no gene match. The CDR3 region is CASSSPGTGIEQYF. CDR3 DNA: TGTGCCAGCAGCTCACCCGGGACAGGGATCGAGCAGTACTTC.

The genes are TRBV6-6 and TRBJ2-2, with TRBD2 matching over 8 bases. The J segment lost 5 bases and the V segment lost 6 bases, leaving 2 bases of the junction unmatched. This CDR3 is 13 amino acids long. Germline CDR1 reads MNHNY; CDR2 reads SVGAGI (reference sequence). This CDR3 reads CASRTSGTGELFF. CDR3 DNA: TGTGCCAGCAGAACTAGCGGTACCGGGGAGCTGTTTTTT.

J is TRBJ1-4 and V is TRBV5-4; no clear D gene. From germline, CDR1 is SGHNT and CDR2 YYREEE (reference sequence). V gave up 0 bases and J gave up 8 bases, with 11 bases separating them. This CDR3 is built from 14 residues. CDR3 amino acids: CASSLGLAGEKLFF. CDR3 coding DNA: TGTGCCAGCAGCTTGGGTTTGGCGGGGGAAAAACTGTTTTTT.

V usage is TRBV19 and J usage is TRBJ2-7, with 7 positions matching TRBD1. Germline values: CDR1 LNHDA, CDR2 SQIVND (reference sequence). Unmatched junction bases numbered 4, after V lost 3 bases and J lost 2 bases. This CDR3 is built from 14 residues. The CDR3 spells CASSIRDRPYEQYF. For the CDR3, the DNA is TGTGCCAGTAGTATCCGGGACAGACCCTACGAGCAGTACTTC.

This clone has just one count. This chain links TRBV6-6 with TRBJ2-5; TRBD1 agrees at 7 bases. The trim removed 5 bases at V and 1 base at J, leaving 7 bases unmatched. This CDR3 has 15 residues. Germline loops: CDR1 MNHNY, CDR2 SVGAGI (reference sequence). The CDR3 nucleotides are TGTGCCAGCAGTCACACGGGACAGTTCCAAGAGACCCAGTACTTC. As protein: CASSHTGQFQETQYF.

The chain joins TRBV6-1 to TRBJ1-1; D is undetermined. Trimming stripped 8 bases from V and 0 bases from J, with 10 bases between. Germline values: CDR1 MNHNS, CDR2 SASEGT. The CDR3 has 13 amino acids. The DNA of the CDR3 is TGTGCCAGCGGTAGGGTCATGAACACTGAAGCTTTCTTT. Its protein is CASGRVMNTEAFF.

The CDR3: CASKPDRVYSNQPQHF. Here the CDR3 DNA reads TGTGCCAGTAAGCCGGACAGGGTTTATAGCAATCAGCCCCAGCATTTT. The genes are TRBV19 and TRBJ1-5; 8 bases match TRBD1. Per germline, CDR1 LNHDA and CDR2 SQIVND (reference sequence). This CDR3 is 16 amino acids long. After removal of 7 bases from V and 0 bases from J, the junction contained 8 bases not matched to a gene.